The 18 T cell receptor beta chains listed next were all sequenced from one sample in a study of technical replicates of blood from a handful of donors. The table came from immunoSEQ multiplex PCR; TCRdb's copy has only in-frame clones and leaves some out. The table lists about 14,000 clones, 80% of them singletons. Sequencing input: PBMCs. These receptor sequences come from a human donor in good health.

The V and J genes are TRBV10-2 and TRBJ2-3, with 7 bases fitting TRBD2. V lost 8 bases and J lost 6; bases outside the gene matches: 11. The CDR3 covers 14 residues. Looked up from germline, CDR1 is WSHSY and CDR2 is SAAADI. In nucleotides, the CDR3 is TGCGCCAGCTGGGAGGGGCAGGCTTACGATACGCAGTATTTT. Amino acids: CASWEGQAYDTQYF.

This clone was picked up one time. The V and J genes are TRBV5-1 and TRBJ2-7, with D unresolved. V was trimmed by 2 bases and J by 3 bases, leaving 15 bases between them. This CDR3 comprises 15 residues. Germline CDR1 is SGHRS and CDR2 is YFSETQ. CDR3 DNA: TGCGCCAGCAGCTTATACCCCGTAACGGGCTACGAGCAGTACTTC. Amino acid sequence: CASSLYPVTGYEQYF.

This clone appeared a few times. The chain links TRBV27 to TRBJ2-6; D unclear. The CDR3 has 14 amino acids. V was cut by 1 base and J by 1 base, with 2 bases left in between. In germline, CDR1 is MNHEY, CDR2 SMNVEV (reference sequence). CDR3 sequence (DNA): TGTGCCAGCAGTTTATTATCTGGGGCCAACGTCCTGACTTTC. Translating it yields CASSLLSGANVLTF.

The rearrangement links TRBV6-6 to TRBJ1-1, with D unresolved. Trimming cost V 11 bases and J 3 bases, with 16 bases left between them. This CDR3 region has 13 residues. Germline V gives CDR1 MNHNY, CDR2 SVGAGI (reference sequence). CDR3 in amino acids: CASLVQRDTEAFF. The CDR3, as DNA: TGTGCCTCCCTGGTACAGCGGGACACTGAAGCTTTCTTT.

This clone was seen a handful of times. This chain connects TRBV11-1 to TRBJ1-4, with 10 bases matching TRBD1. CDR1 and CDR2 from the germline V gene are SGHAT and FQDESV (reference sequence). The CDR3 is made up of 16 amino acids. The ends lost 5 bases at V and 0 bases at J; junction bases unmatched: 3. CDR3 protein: CASSHGQGATNEKLFF. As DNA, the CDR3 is TGTGCCAGCAGCCACGGACAGGGGGCAACTAATGAAAAACTGTTTTTT.

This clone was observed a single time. The chain's CDR3 is CASSFARGSGANVLTF. CDR3 bases: TGTGCCAGCAGCTTTGCAAGGGGGTCTGGGGCCAACGTCCTGACTTTC. This chain joins TRBV7-9 and TRBJ2-6, with D perhaps TRBD1 (6 bases). Trimming left V 3 bases short and J 1 base short, with 10 bases between. Per germline, CDR1 SEHNR and CDR2 FQNEAQ (reference sequence). The CDR3 has 16 residues.

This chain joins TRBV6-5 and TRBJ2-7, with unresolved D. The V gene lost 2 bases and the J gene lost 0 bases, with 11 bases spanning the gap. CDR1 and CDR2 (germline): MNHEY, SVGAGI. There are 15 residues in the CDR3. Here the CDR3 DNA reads TGTGCCAGCAGTTACGGAGAGCCCCTCTCCTACGAGCAGTACTTC. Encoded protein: CASSYGEPLSYEQYF.

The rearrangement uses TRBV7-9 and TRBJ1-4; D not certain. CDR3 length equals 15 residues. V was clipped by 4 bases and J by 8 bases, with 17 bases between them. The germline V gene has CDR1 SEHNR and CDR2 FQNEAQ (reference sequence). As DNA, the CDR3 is TGTGCCAGCAGCTCTTCGACCCTAGCTGGGGAAAAACTGTTTTTT. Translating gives CASSSSTLAGEKLFF.

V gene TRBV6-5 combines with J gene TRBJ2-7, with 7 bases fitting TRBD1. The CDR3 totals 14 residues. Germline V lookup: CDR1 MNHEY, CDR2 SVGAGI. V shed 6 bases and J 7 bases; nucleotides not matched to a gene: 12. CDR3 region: CASSPQTGVGEQYF. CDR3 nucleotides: TGTGCCAGCAGCCCTCAAACAGGGGTTGGAGAGCAGTACTTC.

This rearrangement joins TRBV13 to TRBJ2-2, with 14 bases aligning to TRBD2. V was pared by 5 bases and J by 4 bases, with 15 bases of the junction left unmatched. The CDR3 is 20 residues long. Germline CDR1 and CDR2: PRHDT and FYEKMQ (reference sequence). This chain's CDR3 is CASSLNSGLAGDPVTGELFF. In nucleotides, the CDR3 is TGTGCCAGCAGCCTAAACTCGGGACTAGCGGGAGACCCGGTCACCGGGGAGCTGTTTTTT.

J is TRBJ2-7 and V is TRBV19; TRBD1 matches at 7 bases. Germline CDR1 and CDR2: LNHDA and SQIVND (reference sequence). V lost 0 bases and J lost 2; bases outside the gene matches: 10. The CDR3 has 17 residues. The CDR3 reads CASSIDLSVGTAYEQYF. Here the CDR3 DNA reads TGTGCCAGTAGTATAGATCTATCGGTGGGGACAGCCTACGAGCAGTACTTC.

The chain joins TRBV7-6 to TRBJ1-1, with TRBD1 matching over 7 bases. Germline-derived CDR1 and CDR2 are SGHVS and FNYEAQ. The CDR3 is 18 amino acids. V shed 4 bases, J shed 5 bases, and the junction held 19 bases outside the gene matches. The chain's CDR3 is CASSSPGGPRGPGTEAFF. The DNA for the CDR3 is TGTGCCAGCAGCTCACCCGGGGGCCCTAGGGGGCCGGGGACTGAAGCTTTCTTT.

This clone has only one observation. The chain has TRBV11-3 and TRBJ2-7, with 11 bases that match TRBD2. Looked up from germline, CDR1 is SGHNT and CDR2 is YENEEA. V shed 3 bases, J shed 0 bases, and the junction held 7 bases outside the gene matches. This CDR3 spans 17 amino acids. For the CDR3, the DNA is TGTGCCAGCAGCTTCGCGACTAGCGGGACGAGCTCCTACGAGCAGTACTTC. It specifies CASSFATSGTSSYEQYF.

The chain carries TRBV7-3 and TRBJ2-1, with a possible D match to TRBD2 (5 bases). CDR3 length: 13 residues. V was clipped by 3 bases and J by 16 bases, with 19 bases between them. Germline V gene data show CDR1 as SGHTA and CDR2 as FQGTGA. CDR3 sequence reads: CASSFTSDYPLFF. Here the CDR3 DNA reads TGTGCCAGCAGCTTTACGAGCGACTATCCGTTATTCTTC.

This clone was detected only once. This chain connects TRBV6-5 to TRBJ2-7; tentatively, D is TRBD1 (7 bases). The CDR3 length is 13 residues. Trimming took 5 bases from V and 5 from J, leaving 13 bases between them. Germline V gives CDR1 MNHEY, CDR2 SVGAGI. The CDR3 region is CASSTDREDEQYF. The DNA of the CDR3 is TGTGCCAGCAGTACTGACAGGGAGGACGAGCAGTACTTC.

The CDR3 nucleotides read TGTGCCAGCAGTGTGTTTAGCGGGGAAACAGATACGCAGTATTTT. Translation gives CASSVFSGETDTQYF. The chain is built from TRBV2 and TRBJ2-3, with 8 nucleotides matching TRBD2. CDR1 and CDR2 from the germline V gene are SNHLY and FYNNEI. The CDR3 totals 15 residues. The V segment lost 4 bases and the J segment 3 bases; nucleotides outside the gene matches: 6.

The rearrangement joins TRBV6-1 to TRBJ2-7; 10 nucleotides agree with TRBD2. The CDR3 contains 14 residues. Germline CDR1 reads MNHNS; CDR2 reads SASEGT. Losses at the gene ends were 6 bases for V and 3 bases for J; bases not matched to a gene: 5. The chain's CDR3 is CASRASGSLYEQYF. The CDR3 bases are TGTGCCAGCAGAGCTAGCGGGAGCCTCTACGAGCAGTACTTC.

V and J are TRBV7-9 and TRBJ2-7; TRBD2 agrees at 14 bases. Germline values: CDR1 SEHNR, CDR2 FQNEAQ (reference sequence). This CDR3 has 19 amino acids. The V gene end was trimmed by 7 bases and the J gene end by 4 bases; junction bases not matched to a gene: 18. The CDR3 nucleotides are TGTGCCAGCATCCCTCCTCGGCGGGGACTAGCGGGAGAAGAATACGAGCAGTACTTC. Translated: CASIPPRRGLAGEEYEQYF.